This T cell receptor (beta chain) was recovered during a study of vaccination effects on CD4 cells after COVID-19. Background on the study: The participants, recipients of two vaccine doses, got either BNT162b2 or mRNA-1273.

Viral peptide pools were used in the ViraFEST assay to expand antigen-specific CD4+ T cells, and sequencing came afterward. Once cultured for 10 days, the cells underwent separation to obtain CD4+ T cells. Their SARS-CoV-2 infection, verified by PCR, occurred between March and December 2020. Study results and caveats: The study found that post-vaccine spike-reactive clones in convalescents were mainly new vaccine-induced clones.

Turning to this clone: Its antigen is not identified.

Only in-frame clones appear in the TCRdb table, and some are missing; sequencing was by immunoSEQ multiplex PCR. This sample has about 45,000 clones; around 79% occur once, and the top ten carry approximately 28%. From germline, CDR1 is SGHAT and CDR2 FQNNGV. The CDR3 extends over 13 amino acids. Trimming removed 4 bases from V and 11 bases from J, with 15 bases in between. V usage is TRBV11-2 and J usage is TRBJ2-1; no definite D call. The source material was CD4+ T cells from PBMCs cultured with a peptide pool, sampled before COVID-19 vaccination. The receptor comes from a human donor who had a prior SARS-CoV-2 infection. The CDR3 spells CASSSPGPSQQFF. In DNA, the CDR3 is TGTGCCAGCAGCTCCCCCGGCCCAAGTCAGCAGTTCTTC.